This TCR beta chain came from a study of human T cells and chemical hapten exposure. Findings of the study overall: Sensitization with DPC brought no change to TCRs above 1 in 1000 in frequency.

This clonotype was detected a few times. Its target is not known. CDR1 is SGHVS and CDR2 is FNYEAQ in the germline V gene. V was clipped by 0 bases and J by 5 bases, with 5 bases between them. There are 13 residues in the CDR3. Noted time point: patch test 1, 2 weeks after DPC sensitization. Treatment: therapeutic diphenylcyclopropenone sensitization with weekly scalp DPC. Authors' analysis steps: A typical sample had some 95,000 TCRs, with roughly 23,224 to 690,600 overall. MiXCR was run by TCRdb on the RACE reads, yielding one entry per CDR3 protein. The V and J calls were determined by TCRdb, not by the authors. The table has approximately 82,000 distinct CDR3 sequences, around 11% seen once.

This receptor was taken from a woman between 55 and 75 years old with alopecia areata. Some clones in this sample may be carry-over from other donors' samples. This chain joins TRBV7-6 and TRBJ2-1; no clear D. Material: whole blood, obtained in connection with sensitization to the hapten diphenylcyclopropenone (DPC). As DNA, the CDR3 is TGTGCCAGCAGCTTAGCGCTGGACAATGAGCAGTTCTTC. Translating gives CASSLALDNEQFF.